The 14 T cell receptor beta chains below were found in one sample sequenced in a study of cytomegalovirus exposure and HLA in healthy donors. Primers included in the PCR were 60 Vbeta and 13 Jbeta primers. Here immunoSEQ multiplex PCR was the method, and the copy in TCRdb shows in-frame clones only, minus some. The data show some 130,000 clones, 65% to 85% seen once. The specimen was PBMCs. All receptors come from a man aged 30 to 39 in good health and CMV-seronegative.

The chain employs TRBV5-4 and TRBJ2-7; 7 bases match TRBD1. In germline, CDR1 is SGHNT, CDR2 YYREEE (reference sequence). The CDR3 length is 16 residues. Losses at the gene ends were 4 bases for V and 1 base for J; bases not matched to a gene: 11. The CDR3 protein is CASSVRTGTESYEQYF. CDR3 DNA sequence: TGTGCCAGCAGCGTTCGAACCGGGACAGAGTCCTACGAGCAGTACTTC.

This chain uses TRBV5-1 with TRBJ2-1, with TRBD1 as a possible D gene (8 bases). This CDR3 is 15 amino acids long. The germline gives CDR1 SGHRS, CDR2 YFSETQ. V was shortened by 2 bases and J by 4 bases, with 13 bases between the two germline ends. CDR3 protein: CASSFTGGEYNEQFF. CDR3 DNA: TGCGCCAGCAGCTTTACAGGGGGGGAGTACAATGAGCAGTTCTTC.

The chain recombines TRBV6-1 with TRBJ2-2; D possibly corresponds to TRBD1 (6 bases). The CDR3 consists of 14 residues. Per the germline V gene, CDR1 is MNHNS and CDR2 is SASEGT. V lost 6 bases, J lost 6 bases, and 14 bases lay in between. The CDR3 loop reads CASRQGRGSGELFF. The CDR3 bases are TGTGCCAGCAGACAGGGTAGGGGGTCCGGGGAGCTGTTTTTT.

This clone was detected a few times. This rearrangement joins TRBV30 to TRBJ1-1; tentatively, D is TRBD1 (5 bases). Germline V gene sequence: CDR1 GTSNPN, CDR2 SVGIG (reference sequence). The CDR3 runs 13 residues. V was shortened by 0 bases and J by 6 bases, with 11 bases between the two germline ends. In nucleotides, the CDR3 is TGTGCCTGGAGTGTCGGGGGAGGCGCTGAAGCTTTCTTT. Its protein is CAWSVGGGAEAFF.

V usage is TRBV28 and J usage is TRBJ2-7, with 9 bases that match TRBD1. J lost 4 bases, V lost 3 bases, and 4 bases had no gene match. The CDR3 covers 14 residues. The germline V gene encodes CDR1 MDHEN and CDR2 SYDVKM. CDR3 coding DNA: TGTGCCAGCAGTTTCCTCGGACAGGGGTACGAGCAGTACTTC. It is translated as CASSFLGQGYEQYF.

The V call is TRBV15, the J call TRBJ2-5, with 7 bases lining up with TRBD1. The CDR3 is made up of 18 amino acids. The ends lost 8 bases at V and 2 bases at J; junction bases unmatched: 20. CDR1 is LNHNV and CDR2 is YYDKDF in the germline V gene (reference sequence). CDR3 sequence: CATRPMGQQNEAQETQYF. CDR3 bases: TGTGCCACCCGCCCAATGGGACAGCAAAACGAGGCGCAAGAGACCCAGTACTTC.

V and J are TRBV2 and TRBJ2-3, with a tentative D call TRBD1 (6 bases). Trimming stripped 4 bases from V and 1 base from J, with 18 bases between. The CDR3 covers 17 residues. The germline CDR1 and CDR2 sequences are SNHLY and FYNNEI. The DNA of the CDR3 is TGTGCCAGCAGTGGCCCGGAAGGACAGCATGGCACAGATACGCAGTATTTT. It codes for CASSGPEGQHGTDTQYF.

This rearrangement joins TRBV6-1 to TRBJ2-5; maybe TRBD2 (5 bases). Germline V CDR1 and CDR2: MNHNS, SASEGT. The CDR3 extends over 14 amino acids. With 2 bases removed from V and 7 bases from J, the gap between germline ends came to 14 bases. The CDR3 DNA is TGTGCCAGCAGTGAACAGGCAGCGGTAGGGACCCAGTACTTC. This sequence encodes CASSEQAAVGTQYF.

On this clone itself: At one boundary the junction diverges from the germline segment, which might be a read error. The chain uses TRBV11-2 and TRBJ2-4, with 8 nucleotides matching TRBD1. There are 14 residues in the CDR3. Germline lookup yields CDR1 SGHAT and CDR2 FQNNGV. The CDR3 sequence is CASSLVQGGNSQYF. Written as DNA, the CDR3 is TGTGCCAGCAGCTTAGTACAGGGGGGAAACAGTCAGTACTTC.

The chain has TRBV28 and TRBJ1-2, with 8 bases lining up with TRBD1. CDR3 length: 14 residues. CDR1 is MDHEN, CDR2 SYDVKM, per germline. The J segment lost 5 bases and the V segment lost 8 bases, leaving 10 bases of the junction unmatched. The DNA for the CDR3 is TGTGCCAGCGGTAGCAGGGGGCAGGAGTATGGCTACACCTTC. It specifies CASGSRGQEYGYTF.

The chain uses TRBV10-1 and TRBJ2-4, with D unclear. Trimming cost V 3 bases and J 2 bases, with 8 bases left between them. This CDR3 contains 14 residues. In germline, CDR1 is WNHNN, CDR2 SYGVQD (reference sequence). CDR3 in DNA: TGCGCCAGCAGTGATCGGTTATCCAAAAACATTCAGTACTTC. Translating gives CASSDRLSKNIQYF.

The rearrangement joins TRBV18 to TRBJ1-2; TRBD1 aligns across 11 bases. CDR3 size: 16 residues. Germline assignment: CDR1 KGHSH and CDR2 LQKENI. The ends lost 2 bases at V and 6 bases at J; junction bases unmatched: 8. CDR3 protein: CASSPGQGAHFNGYTF. CDR3 nucleotide sequence: TGTGCCAGCTCACCAGGACAGGGGGCACACTTTAATGGCTACACCTTC.

J is TRBJ2-5 and V is TRBV7-9, with TRBD1 matching 7 bases. Germline V gives CDR1 SEHNR, CDR2 FQNEAQ (reference sequence). V dropped 5 bases and J dropped 5; count of bases not matched to a gene: 5. CDR3 length equals 13 residues. CDR3 protein: CASSRGQLETQYF. Written as DNA, the CDR3 is TGTGCCAGCAGCAGGGGACAGTTGGAGACCCAGTACTTC.

This clone was counted a single time. The chain couples TRBV4-1 to TRBJ2-3; 13 bases are shared with TRBD2. The CDR3 runs 21 residues. V was pared by 8 bases and J by 0 bases, with 20 bases of the junction left unmatched. The germline CDR1 and CDR2 sequences are MGHRA and YSYEKL. The CDR3 region is CASSLTLLAGGSRASTDTQYF. CDR3 sequence (DNA): TGCGCCAGCTCCCTTACCCTACTAGCGGGAGGGTCTCGTGCTAGCACAGATACGCAGTATTTT.